The 11 T cell receptor beta chains presented below share a single source sample, sequenced in a study of neoadjuvant anti-PD-1 for oral cavity cancer. Indicated time point: after neoadjuvant nivolumab, at surgical resection. Here immunoSEQ multiplex PCR was the method, and the copy in TCRdb shows in-frame clones only, minus some. The sample lists roughly 14,000 clones, about two thirds occurring once. Source: PBMCs, taken after nivolumab (anti-PD-1) treatment. The receptors here all came from a person between 35 and 79 years old with oral cavity squamous cell carcinoma.

This sequence joins TRBV6-5 and TRBJ1-3; D is possibly TRBD1 (5 bases). This CDR3 is 15 amino acids long. Germline values: CDR1 MNHEY, CDR2 SVGAGI. Trimming took 0 bases from V and 4 from J, leaving 10 bases between them. The CDR3 spells CASSYSRVGGNTIYF. The CDR3 DNA reads TGTGCCAGCAGTTACTCCAGGGTGGGAGGAAACACCATATATTTT.

The sample holds a few counts of this clone. V gene TRBV10-3 combines with J gene TRBJ2-1; TRBD2 might be the D (6 bases). Germline CDR1 and CDR2: ENHRY and SYGVKD. The V and J ends lost 6 bases and 2 bases respectively, with 8 bases between them. The CDR3 has 13 amino acids. CDR3 sequence: CAISPGAYNEQFF. As DNA, the CDR3 is TGTGCCATCAGCCCGGGGGCCTACAATGAGCAGTTCTTC.

The chain's CDR3 is CASSPQLYEQYF. The CDR3, as DNA: TGTGCCAGCAGCCCGCAGCTCTACGAGCAGTACTTC. The chain couples TRBV11-2 to TRBJ2-7; no clear D. With 5 bases removed from V and 3 bases from J, the gap between germline ends came to 8 bases. Germline CDR1 is SGHAT and CDR2 is FQNNGV. The CDR3 is made up of 12 amino acids.

The rearrangement joins TRBV6-1 to TRBJ2-7, with D perhaps given as TRBD1 or TRBD2 (5 bases each). The germline V gene encodes CDR1 MNHNS and CDR2 SASEGT. V dropped 0 bases and J dropped 0 bases, with 12 bases sitting between them. The CDR3 contains 16 residues. Here the CDR3 DNA reads TGTGCCAGCAGTGAAGCGCTCGGTGGGGGCTCCTACGAGCAGTACTTC. Protein: CASSEALGGGSYEQYF.

This clone was detected once. The genes are TRBV10-3 and TRBJ2-7; D perhaps matches TRBD1 (5 bases). Germline V lookup: CDR1 ENHRY, CDR2 SYGVKD. This CDR3 has 14 residues. V dropped 4 bases and J dropped 1 base, with 11 bases sitting between them. The chain's CDR3 is CAISVETASYEQYF. The CDR3, as DNA: TGTGCCATCAGTGTGGAGACAGCTTCCTACGAGCAGTACTTC.

V usage is TRBV27 and J usage is TRBJ1-1, with D unresolved. Germline CDR1 MNHEY, CDR2 SMNVEV (reference sequence). This CDR3 region has 13 residues. Trimming shortened V by 5 bases and J by 3 bases, and 10 bases separated the two germline ends. CDR3 DNA: TGTGCCAGCAGTGGGCAGCGTCACACTGAAGCTTTCTTT. Translated, it gives CASSGQRHTEAFF.

The rearrangement links TRBV5-6 to TRBJ1-1; no definite D call. The CDR3 is made up of 12 amino acids. Germline CDR1 is SGHDT and CDR2 is YYEEEE. V lost 5 bases and J lost 4, with 9 bases in between. CDR3 protein: CASSYDATEAFF. CDR3 coding DNA: TGTGCCAGCAGTTATGATGCCACTGAAGCTTTCTTT.

V usage is TRBV5-4 and J usage is TRBJ2-5; 11 bases map to TRBD1. This CDR3 has 14 residues. J gave up 5 bases and V 3 bases, and 3 bases lay outside the gene matches. The V gene's germline CDR1 is SGHNT and CDR2 YYREEE (reference sequence). The CDR3 coding sequence is TGTGCCAGCAGCTCCTGGACAGGGGGCGAGACCCAGTACTTC. It yields the protein CASSSWTGGETQYF.

This chain connects TRBV5-8 to TRBJ2-7; unclear D gene. The germline V gene encodes CDR1 SGHTS and CDR2 YDEGEE. Trimming stripped 0 bases from V and 4 bases from J, with 2 bases between. This CDR3 contains 11 residues. The chain's CDR3 is CASSLGYEQYF. CDR3 DNA: TGTGCCAGCAGCTTGGGGTACGAGCAGTACTTC. The entire variable domain, with the rest obtained from reference TRBV5-8 and TRBJ2-7, is as follows: EAGVTQSPTHLIKTRGQQATLRCSPISGHTSVYWYQQALGLGLQFLLWYDEGEERNRGNFPPRFSGRQFPNYSSELNVNALELEDSALYLCASSLGYEQYFGPGTRLTVT.

This clone came up once. The J gene is TRBJ2-7, the V gene TRBV6-6; D possibly uses TRBD1 or TRBD2 (5 bases each). Per germline, CDR1 MNHNY and CDR2 SVGAGI (reference sequence). The CDR3 length is 14 residues. V gave up 7 bases and J gave up 4 bases, with 17 bases separating them. CDR3 DNA: TGTGCCAGCATCCTGGACACGGGAACATACGAGCAGTACTTC. Its protein product is CASILDTGTYEQYF.

The chain recombines TRBV2 with TRBJ2-2; 12 bases are a match to TRBD2. CDR1 and CDR2 (germline): SNHLY, FYNNEI. The V and J ends lost 8 bases and 6 bases, in that order; junction bases with no gene match: 16. The CDR3 is 18 amino acids. The CDR3 is CASDGTGLAGGWSGELFF. Here the CDR3 DNA reads TGTGCCAGCGACGGGACAGGCCTAGCGGGAGGGTGGTCCGGGGAGCTGTTTTTT.